What follows are 23 T cell receptor beta chains derived from one specimen sequenced in a study of blood T cell repertoires in COVID-19. Using immunoSEQ multiplex PCR, the repertoire was profiled, and TCRdb retains in-frame clones only, with some absent. In the table there are about 250,000 clones, around 90% of which are singletons. Material for sequencing was peripheral blood. These receptors all stem from a man younger than 35 with active or convalescent COVID-19.

The chain has TRBV5-1 and TRBJ2-3; the match to TRBD1 covers 7 bases. Trimming cost V 4 bases and J 4 bases; bases outside gene matches: 6. The CDR3 is 14 residues long. Germline V gene lookup returns CDR1 SGHRS and CDR2 YFSETQ. The chain's CDR3 is CASSPRQGPDTQYF. CDR3 nucleotide sequence: TGCGCCAGCAGCCCACGACAGGGTCCAGATACGCAGTATTTT.

The chain links TRBV9 to TRBJ2-3; 7 bases agree with TRBD2. Germline CDR1 reads SGDLS; CDR2 reads YYNGEE. The ends lost 7 bases at V and 0 bases at J; junction bases unmatched: 5. The CDR3 is 14 amino acids. CDR3 residues: CASGSGASTDTQYF. Here the CDR3 DNA reads TGTGCCAGCGGAAGCGGGGCCAGCACAGATACGCAGTATTTT.

This sequence joins TRBV14 and TRBJ1-3; no clear D. The length of the CDR3 is 18 residues. Germline V gene data show CDR1 as SGHDN and CDR2 as FVKESK. Trimming cost V 4 bases and J 1 base, with 20 bases left between them. The CDR3 reads CASSPQAGSLRSGNTIYF. The CDR3, as DNA: TGTGCCAGCAGCCCCCAGGCAGGCAGCCTCCGTTCTGGAAACACCATATATTTT. The whole variable domain, filled in from reference TRBV14 and TRBJ1-3, reads EAGVTQFPSHSVIEKGQTVTLRCDPISGHDNLYWYRRVMGKEIKFLLHFVKESKQDESGMPNNRFLAERTGGTYSTLKVQPAELEDSGVYFCASSPQAGSLRSGNTIYFGEGSWLTVV.

V usage is TRBV5-1 and J usage is TRBJ2-7, with a tentative D call TRBD1 (5 bases). V gave up 0 bases and J gave up 2 bases, with 12 bases separating them. Germline values: CDR1 SGHRS, CDR2 YFSETQ. CDR3 length equals 15 residues. CDR3 sequence reads: CASSLDLGAPYEQYF. The CDR3 DNA follows: TGCGCCAGCAGCTTGGATCTAGGGGCCCCCTACGAGCAGTACTTC. Full variable domain (rest looked up from reference TRBV5-1 and TRBJ2-7): KAGVTQTPRYLIKTRGQQVTLSCSPISGHRSVSWYQQTPGQGLQFLFEYFSETQRNKGNFPGRFSGRQFSNSRSEMNVSTLELGDSALYLCASSLDLGAPYEQYFGPGTRLTVT.

The chain combines TRBV20-1 with TRBJ2-7; no definite D call. Trimming pared 3 bases from V and 0 bases from J, leaving 9 bases between. The CDR3 extends over 13 amino acids. Germline V CDR1 and CDR2: DFQATT, SNEGSKA (reference sequence). The CDR3 sequence: CSASRPGSYEQYF. CDR3 coding DNA: TGCAGTGCTAGTCGTCCAGGCTCCTACGAGCAGTACTTC.

The genes are TRBV30 and TRBJ1-2; D is uncertain. Trimming removed 0 bases at V and 8 bases at J, with 25 bases between. The germline V gene encodes CDR1 GTSNPN and CDR2 SVGIG (reference sequence). The CDR3 is made up of 17 amino acids. The CDR3 reads CAWSVRWGLAPGGGYTF. The CDR3 DNA follows: TGTGCCTGGAGTGTACGTTGGGGTCTTGCCCCAGGAGGAGGCTACACCTTC. The full variable domain, in which reference TRBV30 and TRBJ1-2 provide the parts outside the CDR3, is SQTIHQWPATLVQPVGSPLSLECTVEGTSNPNLYWYRQAAGRGLQLLFYSVGIGQISSEVPQNLSASRPQDRQFILSSKKLLLSDSGFYLCAWSVRWGLAPGGGYTFGSGTRLTVV.

The rearrangement uses TRBV7-6 and TRBJ2-2; TRBD1 matches at 8 bases. V was clipped by 0 bases and J by 4 bases; unmatched bases: 4. Germline V gene sequence: CDR1 SGHVS, CDR2 FNYEAQ. This CDR3 contains 16 residues. CDR3 sequence reads: CASSLAPDRATGELFF. The CDR3 coding sequence is TGTGCCAGCAGCTTAGCCCCGGACAGGGCCACCGGGGAGCTGTTTTTT.

The V and J genes are TRBV6-5 and TRBJ1-1, with TRBD1 identical over 10 bases. Germline V gives CDR1 MNHEY, CDR2 SVGAGI. Trimming removed 4 bases from V and 4 bases from J; junction bases left unmatched: 3. The CDR3 is 14 residues long. The CDR3 loop reads CASSWGQGPTEAFF. In DNA form, the CDR3 reads TGTGCCAGCAGTTGGGGACAGGGGCCCACTGAAGCTTTCTTT.

The rearrangement uses TRBV2 and TRBJ1-1, with D possibly TRBD1 on 5 matching bases. In germline, CDR1 is SNHLY, CDR2 FYNNEI. The ends were cut back, 9 bases at V and 3 bases at J, with 23 bases in the middle. This CDR3 has 16 residues. DNA of the CDR3: TGTGCCAGGACTTCGAGAGAAACATTAGGGGACACTGAAGCTTTCTTT. Its translation is CARTSRETLGDTEAFF.

The gene calls are TRBV7-9 and TRBJ2-1; D may be TRBD2 (6 bases). Per the germline V gene, CDR1 is SEHNR and CDR2 is FQNEAQ (reference sequence). This CDR3 has 15 residues. V was pared by 2 bases and J by 1 base, with 9 bases between. CDR3: CASSLLSGSYNEQFF. The CDR3, as DNA: TGTGCCAGCAGCTTACTTAGCGGATCCTACAATGAGCAGTTCTTC.

The rearrangement links TRBV7-5 to TRBJ1-2; the table names TRBD1, a call not compared with the DNA. TRBV7-5 is tagged as a pseudogene. The CDR3 is 15 residues long. The CDR3 nucleotides are TGTGCCAGAAGCTGTGAGGGACAGCGAAACTATGGCTACACCTTC. Amino acid sequence: CARSCEGQRNYGYTF.

In its sample, this clone was seen a few times. The CDR3 coding sequence is TGTGCCAGCAGCTTAACCCTCCCCTTTCGCAGGAAGATAAAAAGGGGCCGAAAGAACACCATATATTTT. It is translated as CASSLTLPFRRKIKRGRKNTIYF. V usage is TRBV7-3 and J usage is TRBJ1-3; D is perhaps TRBD1 (5 bases). The germline V gene has CDR1 SGHTA and CDR2 FQGTGA. The CDR3 contains 23 residues. Trimming left V 0 bases short and J 7 bases short, with 37 bases between.

J is TRBJ2-7 and V is TRBV11-2, with 9 bases identical to TRBD1. V shed 1 base, J shed 5 bases, and the junction held 6 bases outside the gene matches. Germline CDR1 SGHAT, CDR2 FQNNGV. The CDR3 contains 15 residues. The CDR3 coding sequence is TGTGCCAGCAGCTTAGGCTCCACAGGGGGCCACGAGCAGTACTTC. This translates into CASSLGSTGGHEQYF.

This chain joins TRBV9 and TRBJ2-5, with 12 bases matching TRBD1. The CDR3 loop spans 16 amino acids. V dropped 4 bases and J dropped 5; count of bases not matched to a gene: 9. Germline CDR1 reads SGDLS; CDR2 reads YYNGEE. The CDR3: CASSPRGTGGWETQYF. In DNA, the CDR3 is TGTGCCAGCAGCCCCCGCGGGACAGGGGGCTGGGAGACCCAGTACTTC.

The chain uses TRBV5-1 and TRBJ1-2, with 8 bases that match TRBD1. V trimming: 2 bases; J trimming: 7 bases; junction bases outside the gene matches: 10. This CDR3 comprises 15 residues. Looked up from germline, CDR1 is SGHRS and CDR2 is YFSETQ. CDR3 sequence: CASSLARGQDFGYTF. Here the CDR3 DNA reads TGCGCCAGCAGCTTAGCGAGGGGACAGGATTTTGGCTACACCTTC.

This sequence joins TRBV12-3 or TRBV12-4 and TRBJ2-1; D unclear. V shed 3 bases and J shed 13 bases, with 16 bases lying between them. There are 13 residues in the CDR3. The CDR3 protein is CASSFLTAAAQFF. DNA for the CDR3: TGTGCCAGCAGTTTTTTAACAGCCGCAGCCCAGTTCTTC.

The chain carries TRBV2 and TRBJ2-4; 9 bases line up with TRBD1. Germline loops: CDR1 SNHLY, CDR2 FYNNEI. J was trimmed by 4 bases and V by 7 bases; bases with no gene match: 8. The CDR3 has 15 amino acids. CDR3 in amino acids: CASTRLQGAKNIQYF. The CDR3 coding sequence is TGTGCCAGCACCAGGTTACAGGGGGCGAAAAACATTCAGTACTTC.

The V call is TRBV15, the J call TRBJ1-1; D unresolved. This CDR3 has 13 residues. V gave up 0 bases and J gave up 12 bases, with 14 bases separating them. CDR1 and CDR2 from the germline V gene are LNHNV and YYDKDF (reference sequence). CDR3 protein: CATSRETGIGSFF. The CDR3 bases are TGTGCCACCAGCAGAGAAACCGGGATTGGGTCTTTCTTT.

J is TRBJ1-5 and V is TRBV27, with TRBD1 matching 9 bases. The CDR3 is 16 amino acids. The J segment lost 5 bases and the V segment lost 2 bases, leaving 7 bases of the junction unmatched. Per the germline V gene, CDR1 is MNHEY and CDR2 is SMNVEV (reference sequence). The CDR3 here is CASSLHTGGRDQPQHF. The CDR3 nucleotides are TGTGCCAGCAGTTTACATACAGGGGGCAGGGATCAGCCCCAGCATTTT.

The genes are TRBV18 and TRBJ1-4; D unclear. The CDR3 sequence is 16 residues long. Germline CDR1 is KGHSH and CDR2 is LQKENI. V gave up 3 bases and J gave up 8 bases, with 19 bases separating them. The CDR3 loop is CASSPLPGRAGEKLFF. For the CDR3, the DNA is TGTGCCAGCTCACCCCTCCCGGGGAGGGCTGGGGAAAAACTGTTTTTT.

This chain connects TRBV30 to TRBJ1-2, with D hard to call. V was trimmed by 0 bases and J by 6 bases, leaving 11 bases between them. This CDR3 is 13 amino acids long. Germline CDR1 and CDR2: GTSNPN and SVGIG (reference sequence). The CDR3 reads CAWSVMRQNGYTF. CDR3 DNA: TGTGCCTGGAGTGTAATGCGGCAGAATGGCTACACCTTC.

V is TRBV7-8 and J is TRBJ1-1, with a weak D call TRBD1 (5 bases). V gave up 5 bases and J gave up 2 bases, with 12 bases separating them. Per the germline V gene, CDR1 is SGHVS and CDR2 is FQNEAQ. CDR3 length equals 14 residues. The CDR3 bases are TGTGCCAGCAGCCCTGGGGCAGGAAACACTGAAGCTTTCTTT. It specifies CASSPGAGNTEAFF.

The CDR3 sequence is CASSFRAGTEAFF. In DNA, the CDR3 is TGCGCCAGCAGCTTCAGGGCTGGGACTGAAGCTTTCTTT. The V call is TRBV5-1, the J call TRBJ1-1; weak D call: TRBD1 (5 bases). Between the trimmed V and J ends, which lost 2 bases and 5 bases, there was a span of 10 bases. The CDR3 covers 13 residues. Germline CDR1 SGHRS, CDR2 YFSETQ.